A single sample is the source of the 10 T cell receptor beta chains below, sequenced in a study of shared clonotypes between healthy human individuals. Profiled with immunoSEQ multiplex PCR; TCRdb holds only in-frame clones, not every one. This sample has approximately 470,000 clones, with 81% found just once. The sequencing input was PBMCs. The receptors shown here come from a woman aged 40 to 55 in good health. Some clones in this sample may be carry-over from other donors' samples.

This clone was recorded only once. With only one base between it and a far larger clone, this is likely a read error. The conserved final phenylalanine or tryptophan is absent from the CDR3, which likely points to a read error. The chain is built from TRBV6-1 and TRBJ2-7; tentatively, D is TRBD1 (5 bases). The CDR3 totals 15 residues. CDR1 is MNHNS and CDR2 is SASEGT in the germline V gene. The V end was cut by 4 bases, the J end by 2 bases, with 15 bases between. CDR3 region: CASSVVDSRTYEQYL. DNA of the CDR3: TGTGCCAGCAGTGTTGTAGACAGCAGAACCTACGAGCAGTACTTA.

The rearrangement links TRBV10-3 to TRBJ2-1; D is unclear. V was pared by 0 bases and J by 7 bases, with 10 bases between. This CDR3 has 14 residues. Germline values: CDR1 ENHRY, CDR2 SYGVKD. CDR3 region: CAISESSRLNEQFF. Written as DNA, the CDR3 is TGTGCCATCAGTGAGTCTAGTAGATTAAATGAGCAGTTCTTC.

In its sample, this clone was seen once. A far more abundant clone sits one base away, making this likely a read error. This sample also contains other DNA sequences that code for the same CDR3. This rearrangement joins TRBV6-5 to TRBJ2-7; D assignment may be TRBD1 or TRBD2 (6 bases each). The CDR3 covers 14 residues. The germline gives CDR1 MNHEY, CDR2 SVGAGI. In DNA form, the CDR3 reads TGTGCCAGCAGCTACTCGCAGGGGACTTACGAGCAGTACTTC. Translating gives CASSYSQGTYEQYF.

About this clone: A read error likely explains this, since a far larger clone differs by one base. This rearrangement joins TRBV11-2 to TRBJ1-1, with D perhaps matching TRBD1 (6 bases). The CDR3 runs to 12 residues. Trimming stripped 6 bases from V and 1 base from J, with 6 bases between. CDR1 and CDR2 (germline): SGHAT, FQNNGV. Here the CDR3 reads CASRGQNTEAFF. The CDR3 DNA reads as TGTGCCAGCAGGGGACAGAACACTGAAGCTTTCTTT.

The rearrangement links TRBV7-2 to TRBJ2-5, with D uncertain. The CDR3 spans 14 residues. The germline gives CDR1 SGHTA, CDR2 FQGNSA. V was trimmed by 5 bases and J by 1 base, leaving 11 bases between them. Here the CDR3 reads CASSQGRTQETQYF. CDR3 sequence (DNA): TGTGCCAGCAGCCAAGGACGTACCCAAGAGACCCAGTACTTC.

As to this clone: A far larger clone is one base from this, pointing to a likely read error. The chain employs TRBV27 and TRBJ1-1; no definite D call. Trimming stripped 0 bases from V and 1 base from J, with 3 bases between. Germline assignment: CDR1 MNHEY and CDR2 SMNVEV (reference sequence). The CDR3 extends over 13 amino acids. The CDR3 nucleotides are TGTGCCAGCAGTTTATCGAAGAACACTGAAGCTTTCTTT. It translates to CASSLSKNTEAFF.

Comments on this clone: A far more abundant clone sits one base away, making this likely a read error. The CDR3: CAWGGHTTNEKLFF. The DNA of the CDR3 is TGTGCCTGGGGGGGACACACAACTAATGAAAAACTGTTTTTT. V usage is TRBV30 and J usage is TRBJ1-4; D is possibly TRBD1 (6 bases). CDR1 is GTSNPN and CDR2 is SVGIG in the germline V gene (reference sequence). The CDR3 loop spans 14 amino acids. Trimming left V 5 bases short and J 0 bases short, with 10 bases between.

The chain combines TRBV5-4 with TRBJ1-1; 9 bases are shared with TRBD1. There are 14 residues in the CDR3. Trimming took 0 bases from V and 4 from J; bases not matched to a gene: 1. Looked up from germline, CDR1 is SGHNT and CDR2 is YYREEE (reference sequence). The CDR3 protein is CASSLDRGLTEAFF. CDR3 nucleotide sequence: TGTGCCAGCAGCTTGGACAGGGGGCTCACTGAAGCTTTCTTT.

The genes are TRBV9 and TRBJ2-7; 9 bases match TRBD2. Germline V gives CDR1 SGDLS, CDR2 YYNGEE. This CDR3 is built from 16 residues. Trimming took 0 bases from V and 3 from J; bases not matched to a gene: 7. The DNA of the CDR3 is TGTGCCAGCAGCGTAGTAGTTCGGCGGGAGGGCTACGAGCAGTACTTC. Translated: CASSVVVRREGYEQYF.

This chain uses TRBV6-6 with TRBJ2-7, with 12 bases identical to TRBD2. The junction had 7 bases not matched to a gene; V was cut back by 4 bases and J by 6 bases. CDR1 is MNHNY, CDR2 SVGAGI, per germline (reference sequence). The CDR3 covers 15 residues. CDR3 loop: CASSSYTSGRPEQYF. The CDR3 coding sequence is TGTGCCAGCAGTTCTTACACTAGCGGGAGGCCCGAGCAGTACTTC.